A selection of T cell receptor beta chains follows, all from one sample in a study of T cells in tuberculosis. TCRdb keeps only in-frame clones here, not all; method: immunoSEQ multiplex PCR. Among about 35,000 clones listed, about 91% were seen once. Source: PBMCs, taken at tuberculosis diagnosis. The source is an adult with tuberculosis. Some clones in this sample may be carry-over from other donors' samples. Both conserved end residues are part of each CDR3. The order of the fields is CDR3 DNA, CDR3 protein, D gene, V gene, clone size, J gene. A D gene is named only where the DNA matches it firmly. Size values are once, few and many counts, or a class for expanded clones, and some rows have none.

TGTGCCAGCAGCGCGGGGACAGGGAGATATGAAAAACTGTTTTTT	CASSAGTGRYEKLFF	TRBD1	TRBV11-2	-	TRBJ1-4
TGTGCCACCAGCAGGGAAAAGACAGGATATCAGCGGTGGGGCCTGGAGCAGTACTTC	CATSREKTGYQRWGLEQYF	-	TRBV15	once	TRBJ2-7
TGTGCCAGCAGCCCGGTACAGTTCCTTACCTACAATGAGCAGTTCTTC	CASSPVQFLTYNEQFF	-	TRBV7-9	-	TRBJ2-1
TGTGCCATCAGATCGGGAGGGGTTGAAAAACTGTTTTTT	CAIRSGGVEKLFF	-	TRBV10-3	-	TRBJ1-4
TGTGCCAGCAAGAAAGAGGGACAGGGGGAGGGATACGAGCAGTACTTC	CASKKEGQGEGYEQYF	TRBD1	TRBV2	-	TRBJ2-7
TGTGCCAGCAGTTTAGTCAGGGGGCGTACCGGGGAGCTGTTTTTT	CASSLVRGRTGELFF	TRBD1	TRBV27	-	TRBJ2-2
TGTGCCACCAGCAGAATTTTCGGGGACAGTGACTTCTATGGCTACACCTTC	CATSRIFGDSDFYGYTF	TRBD1	TRBV15	-	TRBJ1-2
TGTGCCAGCAGCCAAGCTCCCCCTCCTAGCGGGGCCACAGATACGCAGTATTTT	CASSQAPPPSGATDTQYF	TRBD2	TRBV4-2	few	TRBJ2-3
TGTGCCAGCAGTTACAACGGGGGCTACGAGCAGTACTTC	CASSYNGGYEQYF	-	TRBV7-2	-	TRBJ2-7
TGTGCCAGTAGAGACACAGGGGTAGATTCCTACGAGCAGTACTTC	CASRDTGVDSYEQYF	TRBD1	TRBV19	-	TRBJ2-7
TGCGCCAGCAGTGGGGACAGGGCCTCCTACGAGCAGTACTTC	CASSGDRASYEQYF	TRBD1	TRBV5-1	-	TRBJ2-7
TGTGCCAGCAGCGCCGGGACAGGGGGCGCGTATGGCTACACCTTC	CASSAGTGGAYGYTF	TRBD1	TRBV28	-	TRBJ1-2
TGTGCCAGCAGTTTATCCCGACAGGGGGACGAGCAGTACTTC	CASSLSRQGDEQYF	TRBD1	TRBV27	-	TRBJ2-7
TGTGCCAGCAGCTTAGTGGCATATGAGCAGTTCTTC	CASSLVAYEQFF	-	TRBV7-8	-	TRBJ2-1
TGTGCCAGCAGCCAAGACTGGGCTATCGGTGAGCAGTTCTTC	CASSQDWAIGEQFF	-	TRBV14	-	TRBJ2-1
TGCAGCGTGGGATTCAGGGGGTACGAGCAGTACTTC	CSVGFRGYEQYF	TRBD1	TRBV29-1	once	TRBJ2-7
TGTGCCAGCAGTGAAGGACAGGTGGGCAATCAGCCCCAGCATTTT	CASSEGQVGNQPQHF	-	TRBV6-1	-	TRBJ1-5
TGTGCCAGCCACGGATACGGGAGCTCCTACGAGCAGTACTTC	CASHGYGSSYEQYF	-	TRBV27	-	TRBJ2-7
TGTGCCAGCAGCCCCAGCGGGGCCCGCTCCTACAATGAGCAGTTCTTC	CASSPSGARSYNEQFF	TRBD2	TRBV9	-	TRBJ2-1
TGTGCCAGCAGTTCGGGACAGGGGTCAGGCTACACCTTC	CASSSGQGSGYTF	TRBD1	TRBV28	-	TRBJ1-2
TGTGCCAGCAGTCTCCAGGGGATTTATAATTCACCCCTCCACTTT	CASSLQGIYNSPLHF	-	TRBV27	-	TRBJ1-6
TGTGCCAGCAGTTTGCGGGAAGGGGGCGGGTACGAGCAGTACTTC	CASSLREGGGYEQYF	-	TRBV27	-	TRBJ2-7
TGTGCCAGCAGTTTAGGGATAGCGGGGGCGAAATCAGATACGCAGTATTTT	CASSLGIAGAKSDTQYF	TRBD2	TRBV27	-	TRBJ2-3
TGTGCCAGCAGTTCCTCCGACAGGGGTCCAACCTACGAGCAGTACTTC	CASSSSDRGPTYEQYF	TRBD1	TRBV6-6	-	TRBJ2-7
TGTGCCACCAGCAGAGATACTTCCAGGGCTGGAAACACCATATATTTT	CATSRDTSRAGNTIYF	-	TRBV15	-	TRBJ1-3
TGTGCCAGTAGTACCGTTACTAGCGGGGGTGATGAGCAGTTCTTC	CASSTVTSGGDEQFF	TRBD2	TRBV19	-	TRBJ2-1
TGTGCCAGCTCCCGGGGGACGGGAAACACCATATATTTT	CASSRGTGNTIYF	-	TRBV18	-	TRBJ1-3
TGTGCCAGCATCGACGGGAGACAGGGAGGTGGCTACACCTTC	CASIDGRQGGGYTF	TRBD1	TRBV2	-	TRBJ1-2
TGTGCCATCAGTACGGGGGACCAAGAGACCCAGTACTTC	CAISTGDQETQYF	-	TRBV10-3	-	TRBJ2-5
TGTGCCAGTAGTATAGAGGGGGCTACTCAGCCCCAGCATTTT	CASSIEGATQPQHF	-	TRBV19	-	TRBJ1-5
TGTGCCAGCAGCCAACAGGGGCACTCTGGAAACACCATATATTTT	CASSQQGHSGNTIYF	-	TRBV14	-	TRBJ1-3
TGTGCCAGCAGTGTTTTTGGGGGGGAGACCCAGTACTTC	CASSVFGGETQYF	-	TRBV25-1	-	TRBJ2-5
TGTGCCTGGATGGTAGGGGGCGACTACGAGCAGTACTTC	CAWMVGGDYEQYF	TRBD1	TRBV30	once	TRBJ2-7
TGTGCCAGCAGTGCCTTTGGAGAAGAAAAACTGTTTTTT	CASSAFGEEKLFF	-	TRBV6-5	-	TRBJ1-4
TGTGCCAGCAGCCAAGAAGTAGCGGGGGCCGACTTACTTTACAATGAGCAGTTCTTC	CASSQEVAGADLLYNEQFF	TRBD2	TRBV4-2	-	TRBJ2-1
TGTGCCACCAGCAGAGATCGGGGTAACTATAATTCACCCCTCCACTTT	CATSRDRGNYNSPLHF	-	TRBV15	-	TRBJ1-6
TGCGCCAGCAGCCCTCGTTCGTCGTGGGGACAGGGGCTAAGCTCCTATAATTCACCCCTCCACTTT	CASSPRSSWGQGLSSYNSPLHF	TRBD1	TRBV5-1	-	TRBJ1-6
TGTGCCAGCGCGGAGAGACAGGTCGGGAACTATGGCTACACCTTC	CASAERQVGNYGYTF	-	TRBV18	once	TRBJ1-2
TGTGCCAGCGGACCAAACCAGGGATATACTGAAGCTTTCTTT	CASGPNQGYTEAFF	-	TRBV6-5	once	TRBJ1-1
TGTGCCAGCAGCCCGGGACAGGGTGTGGGGGGGAACTATGGCTACACCTTC	CASSPGQGVGGNYGYTF	TRBD1	TRBV27	-	TRBJ1-2
TGTGCCAGTAGTATGAGCAACAATGAGCAGTTCTTC	CASSMSNNEQFF	-	TRBV19	-	TRBJ2-1
TGTGCCAGTAGTACCTTCACAGGGGGTCGATCCAAAAACATTCAGTACTTC	CASSTFTGGRSKNIQYF	TRBD1	TRBV19	-	TRBJ2-4
TGTGCCAGCAGCTTGGGTCAGGGGCTTAACTATGGCTACACCTTC	CASSLGQGLNYGYTF	-	TRBV5-5	-	TRBJ1-2
TGTGCCAGCAGTTACTTGTCTACTAACACTGAAGCTTTCTTT	CASSYLSTNTEAFF	-	TRBV6-5	-	TRBJ1-1
TGTGCCAGTAGCCCCTACGCGGGGGCTTCTGATACGCAGTATTTT	CASSPYAGASDTQYF	-	TRBV19	-	TRBJ2-3
TGTGCCAGCCGACTAGCGGGGTATAGCTACGAGCAGTACTTC	CASRLAGYSYEQYF	TRBD2	TRBV11-2	-	TRBJ2-7
TGCGCCAGCAGCTCCCCAGGGGGCTTCTCTGGAAACACCATATATTTT	CASSSPGGFSGNTIYF	TRBD1	TRBV5-1	-	TRBJ1-3
TGTGCCAGCAGTAACAGGGGCTCGGAAAATGAAAAACTGTTTTTT	CASSNRGSENEKLFF	TRBD1	TRBV6-7	-	TRBJ1-4
TGCGCCAGCAGCTTGGAAGGGGGAGTGGTAACCGGGGATGGCTACACCTTC	CASSLEGGVVTGDGYTF	-	TRBV5-1	few	TRBJ1-2
TGTGCCAGCAGGGGGGGACAGGGCCTCAGGCAGTACTTC	CASRGGQGLRQYF	TRBD1	TRBV2	-	TRBJ2-7
TGTGCCAGCAGCGTTAGGAGGGACAGGGGCGGGACAGATACGCAGTATTTT	CASSVRRDRGGTDTQYF	TRBD1	TRBV9	-	TRBJ2-3
TGTGCCAGCAGGGGGTTCGGGGTCCCCCATGGCTACACCTTC	CASRGFGVPHGYTF	-	TRBV2	once	TRBJ1-2
TGTGCCAGCAGGGGGACAGGGGTTGTCACTGAAGCTTTCTTT	CASRGTGVVTEAFF	TRBD1	TRBV6-5	-	TRBJ1-1
TGTGCCAGCAGCTTTGGACAGGGAAGGGAGACCCAGTACTTC	CASSFGQGRETQYF	TRBD1	TRBV7-6	-	TRBJ2-5
TGTGCCAGCAGTGGGACTTCCAACTACAATGAGCAGTTCTTC	CASSGTSNYNEQFF	-	TRBV9	-	TRBJ2-1
TGTGCCAGCAGCTTATACCAGGGGGAGGCCAACGTCCTGACTTTC	CASSLYQGEANVLTF	TRBD1	TRBV7-2	-	TRBJ2-6
TGTGCCAGCAGCTTGGGCCGCGGTCAGGGGGATTACAATGAGCAGTTCTTC	CASSLGRGQGDYNEQFF	TRBD1	TRBV5-6	-	TRBJ2-1
TGTGCCAGCAGTTACCTTGGTGCAGGGTACGAGCAGTACTTC	CASSYLGAGYEQYF	-	TRBV6-5	-	TRBJ2-7
TGTGCCAGCAGTTTAGGGGCAGCAACTAATGAAAAACTGTTTTTT	CASSLGAATNEKLFF	-	TRBV27	-	TRBJ1-4